This T cell receptor (beta chain) was sequenced for a study of T cells expressing NK-cell markers (dated by TCRdb to 2020 to 2022). The study in broad terms: TCR beta-chain repertoires were profiled in sorted CD3+CD56+NKG2C+, CD3+CD56+NKG2C- and CD3+CD56-NKG2C+ T-cell subsets from about 8 donors. Among the eight sequenced donors, seven were HCMV-seropositive and one was HCMV-seronegative. The study sequenced eight donors, all healthy volunteers chosen at random: three men and five women. Sequencing of the libraries produced 2 x 150 bp reads on Illumina HiSeq 2000/2500, MiSeq or NextSeq. Broad study findings and their caveats: In six donors, the dominant CD3+CD56+NKG2C+ clonotypes were found to rank among the top 10 CD8+ clonotypes and to make up about 1.0-8% of CD8+ T cells. Those dominant clonotypes were again the most abundant among CD3+CD56-NKG2C+ cells in several donors, at about 25-65%. It remained unclear whether the expanded NKG2C-expressing T cell clones were specific for HCMV antigens.

Sequencing was carried out with an Illumina HiSeq 2000. TCR beta cDNA libraries were prepared using 5'RACE template switching, which introduced a universal primer site and unique molecular identifiers. cDNA synthesis was primed from the TCR beta constant segment, followed by two successive PCR amplification steps. On the study's bioinformatics: Reads were demultiplexed and grouped by UMI with MIGEC, and clonotypes were assembled and quantified with MiTCR. To exclude erroneous sequences, only TCR cDNA sequences supported by at least two reads were retained. The tcR package was used for downstream repertoire analysis, and clonotypes were matched across fractions by CDR3 nucleotide sequence plus V segment. Antigen specificity was annotated against VDJdb with VDJmatch, allowing one amino acid substitution in CDR3. After reprocessing by TCRdb, each CDR3 protein sequence is one entry, and no DNA is given. What appears here as the V and J calls and clone size reflects TCRdb's work, not the paper's. The table of this sample itemizes approximately 550,000 distinct CDR3 sequences. The ten largest clones take up 3% to 4.5% of the sample.

The germline V gene provides CDR1 KGHSH and CDR2 LQKENI. The CDR3 runs 15 residues from the cysteine to the phenylalanine. DNA is not recorded here. Comment on this clonotype: It lacks a known antigen.

HCMV-specific IgG was detected in serum with a commercial ELISA kit to determine HCMV serostatus. Ficoll density gradient centrifugation was used to isolate peripheral blood mononuclear cells from blood. This receptor was taken from a man in his late teens or twenties in good health. Donor details come from another sample of the same person, matched by shared clones. The chain couples TRBV18 to TRBJ2-5. Sequencing used blood T cells: a sorted CD56 or NKG2C T cell subset, CD4+ or CD8+ T cells, or bulk PBMC T cells (not recorded which). The CDR3 protein: CASSPPSYSSETQYF.